The 2 T cell receptor beta chains below were found in one sample sequenced in a study of T cell repertoires in cytomegalovirus infection. These receptors are not linked to any known antigen. MiXCR was run by TCRdb on the reads, yielding one entry per CDR3 protein. This sample yields hundreds of thousands of distinct CDR3 sequences, of which roughly 29% are seen a single time; approximately 20% belongs to the top ten. Here the sequenced sample was cultured PBMCs, taken from culture after CMV antigen stimulation. The source of these receptors is a human donor in good health (CMV status not recorded). Some clones in this sample may be carry-over from other donors' samples.

This clonotype was seen many times. The chain recombines TRBV7-8 with TRBJ1-5, with 9 bases matching TRBD1. The V gene end was trimmed by 1 base and the J gene end by 6 bases; junction bases not matched to a gene: 7. The CDR3 totals 16 residues. Germline assignment: CDR1 SGHVS and CDR2 FQNEAQ. Written as DNA, the CDR3 is TGTGCCAGCAGCTTAGGCGGGACAGGGTCATTTCAGCCCCAGCATTTT. This gives the protein CASSLGGTGSFQPQHF.

V and J are TRBV7-2 and TRBJ2-1; 10 bases are a match to TRBD2. The germline V gene has CDR1 SGHTA and CDR2 FQGNSA. The junction had 7 bases not matched to a gene; V was cut back by 5 bases and J by 3 bases. CDR3 length equals 16 residues. CDR3 DNA: TGTGCCAGCAGCCTAACCGGGACTAGCGACTACAATGAGCAGTTCTTC. Its protein is CASSLTGTSDYNEQFF.